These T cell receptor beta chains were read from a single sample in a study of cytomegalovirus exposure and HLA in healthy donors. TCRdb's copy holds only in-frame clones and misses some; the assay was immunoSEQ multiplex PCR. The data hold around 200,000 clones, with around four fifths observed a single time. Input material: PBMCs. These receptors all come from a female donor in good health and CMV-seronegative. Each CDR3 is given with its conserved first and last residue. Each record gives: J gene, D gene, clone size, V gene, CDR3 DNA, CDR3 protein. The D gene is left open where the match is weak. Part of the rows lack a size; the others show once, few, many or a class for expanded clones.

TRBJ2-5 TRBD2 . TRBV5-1 TGCGCCAGCAGCTCGGACCCTATAGCGGGGGGGGGACCAGAGACCCAGTACTTC CASSSDPIAGGGPETQYF
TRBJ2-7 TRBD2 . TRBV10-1 TGCGCCAGCAGTGGGTTTCCTAGGACTAGCGGGAGTGTATACGAGCAGTACTTC CASSGFPRTSGSVYEQYF
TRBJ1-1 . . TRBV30 TGTGCCTGGAACGTAAAAGGACACCTGAACACTGAAGCTTTCTTT CAWNVKGHLNTEAFF
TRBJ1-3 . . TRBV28 TGTGCCAGCACGGTTGGAAACACCATATATTTT CASTVGNTIYF
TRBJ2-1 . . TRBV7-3 TGTGCCAGCAGCTTAACTCTCAATGAGCAGTTCTTC CASSLTLNEQFF
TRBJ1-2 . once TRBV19 TGTGCCAGTAGTGGCAGTCTTTTTGGATCGGGGGGCTACACCTTC CASSGSLFGSGGYTF
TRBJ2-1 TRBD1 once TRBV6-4 TGTGCCAGCAGTGTGGACAGGGACAATGAGCAGTTCTTC CASSVDRDNEQFF
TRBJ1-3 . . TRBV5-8 TGTGCCAGCAGCTTGCGGGGCTCTGGAAACACCATATATTTT CASSLRGSGNTIYF
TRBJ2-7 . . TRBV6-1 TGTGCCAGCAGTGAAATGGCAGGGGTCTTCTCCTACGAGCAGTACTTC CASSEMAGVFSYEQYF
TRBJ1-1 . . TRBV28 TGTGCCAGCGCCTTAGTGAGTGGTGAAGCTTTCTTT CASALVSGEAFF
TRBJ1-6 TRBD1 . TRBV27 TGTGCCAGCAGTTCCCGACAGGGGGCAAGTTCACCCCTCCACTTT CASSSRQGASSPLHF
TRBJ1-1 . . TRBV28 TGTGCCAGCAGTTTATGGCTAGGGAACACTGAAGCTTTCTTT CASSLWLGNTEAFF
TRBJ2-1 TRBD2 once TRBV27 TGTGCCAGCAGTGTCCTAGCGGGAGCCGGGAATGAGCAGTTCTTC CASSVLAGAGNEQFF
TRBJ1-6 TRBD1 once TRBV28 TGTGCCAGCAGTTTACCGGGACAGGGCACAAATTCACCCCTCCACTTT CASSLPGQGTNSPLHF
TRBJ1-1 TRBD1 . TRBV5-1 TGCGCCAGCAGCTTGGAGGGGCAGGGGGTACCGAACACTGAAGCTTTCTTT CASSLEGQGVPNTEAFF
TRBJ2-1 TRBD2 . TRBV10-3 TGTGCCATCAGTGTGGGGGTAGCGGGAGATGAGCAGTTCTTC CAISVGVAGDEQFF
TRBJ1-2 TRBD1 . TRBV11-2 TGTGCCAGCAGCTTGGGACCCGGGACAGGGGAAAATCGGGGCTACACCTTC CASSLGPGTGENRGYTF
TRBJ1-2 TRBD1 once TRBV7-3 TGTGCCAGCAGCCCGACAGGGGGCGTCAACTATGGCTACACCTTC CASSPTGGVNYGYTF
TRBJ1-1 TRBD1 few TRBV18 TGTGCCAGCTCACCGCCGGGACAGGCAAACACTGAAGCTTTCTTT CASSPPGQANTEAFF
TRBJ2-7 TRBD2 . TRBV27 TGTGCCAGCAGTTGGGCGGGGGAGGGTGAGCAGTACTTC CASSWAGEGEQYF
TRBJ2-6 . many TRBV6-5 TGTGCCAGCAGTTACTCGACAGGTGGGGCCAACGTCCTGACTTTC CASSYSTGGANVLTF
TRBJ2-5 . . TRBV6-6 TGTGCCAGCAGTTACCCCCCAGGGAAGGAGACCCAGTACTTC CASSYPPGKETQYF
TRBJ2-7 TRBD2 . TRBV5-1 TGCGCCAGCAGCTCACTAGCGGGGGCCTCCTCCTACGAGCAGTACTTC CASSSLAGASSYEQYF
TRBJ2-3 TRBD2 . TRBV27 TGTGCCAGCAGTCCGCGGGAGGCCGTCCTCACAGATACGCAGTATTTT CASSPREAVLTDTQYF
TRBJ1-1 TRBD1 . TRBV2 TGTGCCAGCAGCTCAGGGGGCGGAGGAACTGAAGCTTTCTTT CASSSGGGGTEAFF
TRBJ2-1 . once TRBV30 TGTGCCTGGATACCAAGGACTTCCTACAATGAGCAGTTCTTC CAWIPRTSYNEQFF
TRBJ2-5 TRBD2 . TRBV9 TGTGCCAGCAGCACCCGACTAGCGGGGCAAGAGACCCAGTACTTC CASSTRLAGQETQYF
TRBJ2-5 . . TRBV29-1 TGCAGCGTTGAGGCGGGGCAGCTATGGGAGACCCAGTACTTC CSVEAGQLWETQYF
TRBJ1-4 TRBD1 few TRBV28 TGTGCCAGCAGTCTGACAGGGAATGAAAAACTGTTTTTT CASSLTGNEKLFF
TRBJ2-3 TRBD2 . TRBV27 TGTGCCAGCGGCGGGGGAGTTAGCACAGATACGCAGTATTTT CASGGGVSTDTQYF
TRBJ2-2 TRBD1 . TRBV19 TGTGCCACGAAATACCGGACAGGGAACGGGGAGCTGTTTTTT CATKYRTGNGELFF
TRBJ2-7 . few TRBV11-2 TGTGCCAGCAGTTCGCTAGGCCAGGGGTACAACGAGCAGTACTTC CASSSLGQGYNEQYF
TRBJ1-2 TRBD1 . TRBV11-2 TGTGCCAGCAGCCTAGGGACAGTGGGCGGCTACACCTTC CASSLGTVGGYTF
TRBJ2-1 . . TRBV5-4 TGTGCCAGCAGCTTACGGGGGGCCGATGGGAATGAGCAGTTCTTC CASSLRGADGNEQFF
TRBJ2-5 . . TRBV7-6 TGTGCCAGCAGCTTAGGTGGGGCTCAAGAGACCCAGTACTTC CASSLGGAQETQYF
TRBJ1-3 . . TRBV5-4 TGTGCCAGCAGCTTGGGGTCCTCGGCGGGGGGAAACACCATATATTTT CASSLGSSAGGNTIYF
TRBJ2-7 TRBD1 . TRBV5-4 TGTGCCAGCAGCGCCGGACAGGGGAACTCCTACGAGCAGTACTTC CASSAGQGNSYEQYF
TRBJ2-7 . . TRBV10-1 TGCGCCAGCAGAGGGGACTTTCACTACGAGCAGTACTTC CASRGDFHYEQYF
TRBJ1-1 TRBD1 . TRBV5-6 TGTGCCAGCAGCAAGGGACAGCTTAACACTGAAGCTTTCTTT CASSKGQLNTEAFF
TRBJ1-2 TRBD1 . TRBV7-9 TGTGCCAGCAGCTTAACCCTACAGGGGGGGAACTATGGCTACACCTTC CASSLTLQGGNYGYTF
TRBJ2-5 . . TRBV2 TGTGCCAGCAGTGAAAACGGGGTTTGGACCCAGTACTTC CASSENGVWTQYF